This T cell receptor (beta chain) stems from a study of graft-versus-host responses after intestinal transplantation. Study overall: Tacrolimus plus steroids were given to all recipients for roughly 3 years, preceded by anti-thymocyte globulin induction.

This clone was counted a few times. Antigen unknown. Generated by immunoSEQ multiplex PCR, the TCRdb table keeps only in-frame clones and is missing some. The table lists just over 15,000 clones, around 70% of them singletons. Study-level results: After transplant, early declines in HvG clones were associated with peak levels of circulating GvH clones. Recipient marrow showed GvH clones, some seen first in ileum or blood.

Graft material was processed, releasing intraepithelial and lamina propria lymphocytes. V was pared by 10 bases and J by 2 bases, with 20 bases between. The CDR3 is 16 amino acids. Germline V gene data show CDR1 as SNHLY and CDR2 as FYNNEI. The sample consisted of ileum tissue, taken 14 days after transplant. The chain employs TRBV2 and TRBJ2-2; D gene ambiguous. This TCR was recovered from a human patient who received an intestinal transplant, so some T cells may come from the graft donor. The chain's CDR3 is CATPSTRAPNTGELFF. DNA for the CDR3: TGTGCCACCCCTTCAACTCGGGCCCCTAACACCGGGGAGCTGTTTTTT.